This TCR beta chain was recovered during a study (dated by TCRdb to the mid-2010s). Study-level background: The study set out to test whether tumor-infiltrating Tregs in breast cancer get recruited from blood Tregs or are instead converted in situ from other CD4+ T cell subsets. Study-wide conclusions, independent of this receptor: The validation in the larger cohort was limited to a single TCR beta V-J rearrangement instead of whole repertoires. The greatest overlap of tumor-infiltrating Treg TCR alpha and beta sequences was with tumor naive CD4+ T cells, followed next by blood naive CD4+ T cells. Tumor memory CD4+ T cell TCR gene usage was found to cluster with blood and lymph node memory CD4+ cells and with lymph node naive CD4+ cells.

This clonotype was detected only a few times. Its antigen has not been determined. No qualities accompany the bases; no much larger clone lies one base away. V drops 7 bases and J drops 5 bases, leaving 14 bases in between. The CDR3 numbers 14 residues from cysteine through phenylalanine. Only the CDR3 portion is preserved as DNA: 42 bases, with reading frame beginning at the first base. Reading the germline V gene gives CDR1 MDHEN and CDR2 SYDVKM. The Miltenyi Naive CD4+ T Cell Isolation kit was used to purify naive CD4+ T cells, and CD25 microbeads were used to remove Tregs. Tregs, naive and memory CD4+ T cells from tumor, blood and ipsilateral draining lymph nodes of roughly 5 breast cancer patients underwent full-length TCR alpha and beta sequencing. Ficoll density gradient centrifugation was used to isolate mononuclear cells from lymph nodes or from 45 to 50 ml of peripheral blood. Sorted cell populations were confirmed by FACS to exceed 90% purity.

Full-length TCR variable regions were amplified by 5' RACE PCR using constant-region reverse primers, and then by semi-nested PCR using Nested Universal Primer A. The ReliaPrep RNA Cell Miniprep System was used to extract total RNA, which was then reverse transcribed into 5'RACE-ready cDNA with the SMARTer RACE 5'/3' Kit. Multiplex adaptors were used to barcode full-length TCR alpha and beta libraries, and the barcoded libraries were sequenced on an Illumina MiSeq. The study's own analysis went as follows. For each of nine subset-tissue groups, sequencing data from the five patients were pooled, and the groups were compared by unsupervised clustering of TCR gene usage. The Morisita-Horn index, with shared sequences weighted by their contribution to each repertoire, was used to calculate repertoire similarity. TCRdb reworked the public reads: Q25 trimming with fastp, MiXCR clone assembly, productive beta chains retained. When rows share a CDR3 protein, they turn into one entry using the most common DNA and genes. TCRdb assigned the V and J calls; the authors' analysis was not used. Recorded for this sample are roughly 46,000 distinct CDR3 sequences; 28% of them occurred a single time. The ten largest clones represent 2% to 2.5% of the sample.

This sequence uses TRBV28 and TRBJ2-2; the D gene assignment is ambiguous. Sequencing input: naive CD4+ T cells sorted from blood. This sample's cell subset or site label indicates: naive CD4+ T cells, CD4+CD45RA+CD25-. This sequence was found in a female donor with breast cancer. The bases read TGTGCCAGCACCTTCGTACCTGGGACCGGGGAGCTGTTTTTT. Translated, it reads CASTFVPGTGELFF.